These T cell receptor beta chains were read from a single sample in a study of T cell changes during pregnancy in multiple sclerosis. Method: immunoSEQ multiplex PCR; TCRdb's copy keeps in-frame clones and lacks some. The data contain some 44,000 clones, roughly nine tenths of them singletons. The source material was CD4+ T cells from peripheral blood mononuclear cells, sampled in the second trimester of pregnancy. The receptors were sampled from a female donor with multiple sclerosis, enrolled in a pregnancy study. CDR3s include the opening cysteine and the closing phenylalanine or tryptophan. The D gene is left open where the match is weak. Clone sizes are given selectively: once, few, many, or a class where the clone is expanded.

>TRBV6-5|TRBJ2-1|12|.|.
TGTGCCAGCAGTTACTCGGGGGGTGAGCAGTTCTTC
CASSYSGGEQFF
>TRBV28|TRBJ2-3|13|.|.
TGTGCCAGCATTTTTCCGGGCACAGATACGCAGTATTTT
CASIFPGTDTQYF
>TRBV6-4|TRBJ2-1|16|once|TRBD2
TGTGCCACCACGACTAGCGGGAGTAGCTCCTACAATGAGCAGTTCTTC
CATTTSGSSSYNEQFF
>TRBV7-9|TRBJ2-1|13|.|.
TGTGCCAGCAGCATACAGGGATTCAGTGAGCAGTTCTTC
CASSIQGFSEQFF
>TRBV14|TRBJ1-2|13|.|.
TGTGCCAGCAGCGAAGACAGGCTTTATGGCTACACCTTC
CASSEDRLYGYTF
>TRBV28|TRBJ1-5|18|.|TRBD1
TGTGCCAGCAGCCCGACAGGGAGCATCCCATCTTTGGATCAGCCCCAGCATTTT
CASSPTGSIPSLDQPQHF
>TRBV6-5|TRBJ2-3|16|.|TRBD2
TGTGCCAGCAGTTTCCTAGCGGGAGGGGGCACAGATACGCAGTATTTT
CASSFLAGGGTDTQYF
>TRBV14|TRBJ1-6|15|.|TRBD1
TGTGCCAGCAGCCGGACAGGGGGTGGCAATTCACCCCTCCACTTT
CASSRTGGGNSPLHF
>TRBV28|TRBJ2-6|19|.|TRBD1
TGTGCCAGCAGTTTAGCGCCGGGACAGGGAATCTCTGGGGCCAACGTCCTGACTTTC
CASSLAPGQGISGANVLTF
>TRBV7-2|TRBJ2-7|15|.|.
TGTGCCAGCAGCTTAGGCAGGGGCCTCTCCTACGAGCAGTACTTC
CASSLGRGLSYEQYF
>TRBV27|TRBJ2-5|17|few|TRBD2
TGTGCCAGCATCCCTACTGGCGGGAGGGCCGCGCAAGAGACCCAGTACTTC
CASIPTGGRAAQETQYF
>TRBV2|TRBJ2-5|18|.|TRBD2
TGTGCCAGCAGTGACGGGAGGGCCCTGGGTTTTGCGCAAGAGACCCAGTACTTC
CASSDGRALGFAQETQYF
>TRBV14|TRBJ2-1|15|.|TRBD2
TGTGCCAGCAGCCAAGAGGGACTAGCTGGTAATGAGCAGTTCTTC
CASSQEGLAGNEQFF
>TRBV4-2|TRBJ2-1|17|.|TRBD2
TGTGCCAGCAGCCAAGCACTAGCGGCCCTTCCCTACAATGAGCAGTTCTTC
CASSQALAALPYNEQFF
>TRBV14|TRBJ2-1|13|.|.
TGTGCCAGCAGCCAAGATCTCCCCCAGGAGCAGTTCTTC
CASSQDLPQEQFF
>TRBV4-3|TRBJ2-5|16|.|.
TGCGCCAGCAGCCAAGGGAGCGGAGGGGCCCAAGAGACCCAGTACTTC
CASSQGSGGAQETQYF
>TRBV29-1|TRBJ2-3|12|.|TRBD2
TGCAGCGGTGCGGGAGTCACAGATACGCAGTATTTT
CSGAGVTDTQYF
>TRBV2|TRBJ2-7|13|once|TRBD1
TGTGCCAGCAGGGGACAGGGTTGGAACGAGCAGTACTTC
CASRGQGWNEQYF
>TRBV23-1|TRBJ2-1|12|.|TRBD2
TGCGCCAGCTCTAGCGGGAGGAATGAGCAGTTCTTC
CASSSGRNEQFF
>TRBV7-7|TRBJ2-2|15|.|TRBD1
TGTGCTAGCAGCAAAGGGACAGCGACCACCGGGGAGCTGTTTTTT
CASSKGTATTGELFF
>TRBV10-3|TRBJ2-1|19|.|TRBD2
TGTGCCATCAGTGAGACTAGCGGGAGGGGACTAAGCTCCTACAATGAGCAGTTCTTC
CAISETSGRGLSSYNEQFF
>TRBV15|TRBJ2-7|13|.|.
TGTGCCACCCGCGAGACTCCCTCCTCCGAGCAGTACTTC
CATRETPSSEQYF
>TRBV11-2|TRBJ2-3|15|.|.
TGTGCCAGCAGCCCCGGGACAAAAGACACAGATACGCAGTATTTT
CASSPGTKDTDTQYF
>TRBV28|TRBJ1-2|12|.|TRBD1
TGTGCCAGCACGACAGGGGGATATGGCTACACCTTC
CASTTGGYGYTF
>TRBV19|TRBJ1-1|15|.|TRBD1
TGTGCCAGTAGTATCGGACAGGGAGGCGACACTGAAGCTTTCTTT
CASSIGQGGDTEAFF
>TRBV28|TRBJ2-3|12|.|TRBD1
TGTGCCACCGGACAGGGTGCAGATACGCAGTATTTT
CATGQGADTQYF
>TRBV19|TRBJ2-7|15|.|TRBD2
TGTGCCAGTAGTCGGACTAGCGGGAGGGCATACGAGCAGTACTTC
CASSRTSGRAYEQYF
>TRBV5-6|TRBJ1-1|14|.|TRBD1
TGTGCCAGCAGCAGATACGACAGGGGTAGCGAAGCTTTCTTT
CASSRYDRGSEAFF